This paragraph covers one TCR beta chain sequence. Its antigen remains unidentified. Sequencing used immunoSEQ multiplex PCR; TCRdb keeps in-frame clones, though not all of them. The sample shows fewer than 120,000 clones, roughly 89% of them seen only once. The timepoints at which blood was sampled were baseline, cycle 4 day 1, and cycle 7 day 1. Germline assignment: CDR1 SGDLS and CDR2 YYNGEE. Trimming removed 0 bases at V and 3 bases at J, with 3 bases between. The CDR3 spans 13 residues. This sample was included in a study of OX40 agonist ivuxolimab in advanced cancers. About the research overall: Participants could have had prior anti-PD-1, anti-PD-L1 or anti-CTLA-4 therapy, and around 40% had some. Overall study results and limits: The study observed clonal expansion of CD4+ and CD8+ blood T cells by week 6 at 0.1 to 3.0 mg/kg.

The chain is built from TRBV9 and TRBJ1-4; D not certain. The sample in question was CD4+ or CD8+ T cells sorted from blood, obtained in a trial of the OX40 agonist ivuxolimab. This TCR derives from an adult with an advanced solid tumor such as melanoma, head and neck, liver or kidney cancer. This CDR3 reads CASSVDANEKLFF. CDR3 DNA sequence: TGTGCCAGCAGCGTAGACGCTAATGAAAAACTGTTTTTT.